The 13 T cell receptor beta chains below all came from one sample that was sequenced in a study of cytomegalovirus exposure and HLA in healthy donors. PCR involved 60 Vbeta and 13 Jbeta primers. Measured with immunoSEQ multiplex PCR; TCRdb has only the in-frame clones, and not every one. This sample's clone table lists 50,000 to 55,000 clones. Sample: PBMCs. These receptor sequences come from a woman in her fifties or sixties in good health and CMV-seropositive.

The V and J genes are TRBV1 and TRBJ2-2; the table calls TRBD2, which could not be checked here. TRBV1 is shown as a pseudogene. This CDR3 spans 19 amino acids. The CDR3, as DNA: TGCACCAGCAGCCAAGACCTGACTAGCGGGGGGTGGGTCACCGGGGAGCTGTTTTTT. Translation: CTSSQDLTSGGWVTGELFF.

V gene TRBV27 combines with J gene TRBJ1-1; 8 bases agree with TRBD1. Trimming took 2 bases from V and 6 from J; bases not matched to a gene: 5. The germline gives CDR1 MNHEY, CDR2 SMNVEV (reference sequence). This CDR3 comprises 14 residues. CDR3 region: CASSLTGGSSEAFF. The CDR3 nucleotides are TGTGCCAGCAGTTTAACAGGGGGTTCTTCTGAAGCTTTCTTT.

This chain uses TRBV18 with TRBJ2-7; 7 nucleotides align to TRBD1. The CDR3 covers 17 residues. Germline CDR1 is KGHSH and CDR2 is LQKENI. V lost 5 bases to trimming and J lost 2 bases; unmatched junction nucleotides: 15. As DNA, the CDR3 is TGTGCCAGCTCAGGCCCCGGGACGGGGACAGCAGCCTACGAGCAGTACTTC. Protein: CASSGPGTGTAAYEQYF.

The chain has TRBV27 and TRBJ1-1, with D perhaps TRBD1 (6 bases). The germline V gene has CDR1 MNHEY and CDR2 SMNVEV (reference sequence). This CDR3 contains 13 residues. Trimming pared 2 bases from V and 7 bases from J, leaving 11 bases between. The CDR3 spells CASSLLGQFEAFF. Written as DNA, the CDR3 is TGTGCCAGCAGTTTACTAGGACAGTTTGAAGCTTTCTTT.

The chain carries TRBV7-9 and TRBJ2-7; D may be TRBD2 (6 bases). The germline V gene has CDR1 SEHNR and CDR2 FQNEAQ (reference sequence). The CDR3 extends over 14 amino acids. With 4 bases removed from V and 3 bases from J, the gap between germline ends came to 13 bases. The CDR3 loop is CASSSWEERYEQYF. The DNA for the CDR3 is TGTGCCAGCAGCTCCTGGGAGGAACGCTACGAGCAGTACTTC. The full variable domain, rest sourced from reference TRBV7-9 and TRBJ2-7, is DTGVSQNPRHKITKRGQNVTFRCDPISEHNRLYWYRQTLGQGPEFLTYFQNEAQLEKSRLLSDRFSAERPKGSFSTLEIQRTEQGDSAMYLCASSSWEERYEQYFGPGTRLTVT.

CDR3 DNA: TGTGCCAGCAGGTTTATTGGGGCCTCCTATAGCAATCAGCCCCAGCATTTT. Translated, it gives CASRFIGASYSNQPQHF. The V call is TRBV28, the J call TRBJ1-5; possibly TRBD1 for D (5 bases). The CDR3 length is 17 residues. CDR1 is MDHEN, CDR2 SYDVKM, per germline. V dropped 6 bases and J dropped 0 bases, with 18 bases sitting between them.

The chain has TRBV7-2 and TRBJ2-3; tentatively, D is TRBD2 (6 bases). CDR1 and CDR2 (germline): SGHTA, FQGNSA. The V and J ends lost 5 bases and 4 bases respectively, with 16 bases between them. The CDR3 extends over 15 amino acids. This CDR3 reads CASSPQSGEADTQYF. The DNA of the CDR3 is TGTGCCAGCAGCCCGCAATCCGGGGAGGCAGATACGCAGTATTTT.

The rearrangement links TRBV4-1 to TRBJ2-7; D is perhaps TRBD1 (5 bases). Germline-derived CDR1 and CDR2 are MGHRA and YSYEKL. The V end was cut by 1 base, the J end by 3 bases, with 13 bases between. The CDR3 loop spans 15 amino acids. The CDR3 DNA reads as TGCGCCAGCAGCCAAGGGGGCTCCTTGCGCTACGAGCAGTACTTC. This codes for CASSQGGSLRYEQYF.

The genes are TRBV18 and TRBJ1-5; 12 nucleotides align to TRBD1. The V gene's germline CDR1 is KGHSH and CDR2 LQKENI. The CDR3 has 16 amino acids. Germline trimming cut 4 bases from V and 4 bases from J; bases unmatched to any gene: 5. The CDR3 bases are TGTGCCAGCTCACGAACGGGACAGGGGGCAAATCAGCCCCAGCATTTT. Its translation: CASSRTGQGANQPQHF. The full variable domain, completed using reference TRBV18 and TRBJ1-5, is NAGVMQNPRHLVRRRGQEARLRCSPMKGHSHVYWYRQLPEEGLKFMVYLQKENIIDESGMPKERFSAEFPKEGPSILRIQQVVRGDSAAYFCASSRTGQGANQPQHFGDGTRLSIL.

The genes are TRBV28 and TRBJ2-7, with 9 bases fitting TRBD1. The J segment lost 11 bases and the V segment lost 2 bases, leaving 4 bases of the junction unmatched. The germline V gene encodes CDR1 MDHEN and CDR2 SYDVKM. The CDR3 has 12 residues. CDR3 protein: CASSLRDRDKYF. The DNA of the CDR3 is TGTGCCAGCAGTTTACGGGACAGGGATAAGTACTTC.

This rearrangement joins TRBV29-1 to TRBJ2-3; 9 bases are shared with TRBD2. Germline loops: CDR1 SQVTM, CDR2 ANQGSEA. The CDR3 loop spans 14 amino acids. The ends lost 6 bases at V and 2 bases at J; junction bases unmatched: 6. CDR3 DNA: TGCAGCGTGGACCTAGCGGGGCCCACAGATACGCAGTATTTT. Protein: CSVDLAGPTDTQYF.

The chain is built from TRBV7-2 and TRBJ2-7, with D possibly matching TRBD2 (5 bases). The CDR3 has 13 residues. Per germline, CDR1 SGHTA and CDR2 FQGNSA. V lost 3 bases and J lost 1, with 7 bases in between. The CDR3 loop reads CASSFGLSYEQYF. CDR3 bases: TGTGCCAGCAGCTTCGGACTTTCCTACGAGCAGTACTTC.

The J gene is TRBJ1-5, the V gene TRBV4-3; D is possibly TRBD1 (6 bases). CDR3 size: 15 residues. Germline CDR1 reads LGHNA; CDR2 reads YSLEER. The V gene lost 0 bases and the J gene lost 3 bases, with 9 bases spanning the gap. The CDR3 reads CASSQETGHNQPQHF. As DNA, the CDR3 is TGCGCCAGCAGCCAAGAGACAGGTCACAATCAGCCCCAGCATTTT.